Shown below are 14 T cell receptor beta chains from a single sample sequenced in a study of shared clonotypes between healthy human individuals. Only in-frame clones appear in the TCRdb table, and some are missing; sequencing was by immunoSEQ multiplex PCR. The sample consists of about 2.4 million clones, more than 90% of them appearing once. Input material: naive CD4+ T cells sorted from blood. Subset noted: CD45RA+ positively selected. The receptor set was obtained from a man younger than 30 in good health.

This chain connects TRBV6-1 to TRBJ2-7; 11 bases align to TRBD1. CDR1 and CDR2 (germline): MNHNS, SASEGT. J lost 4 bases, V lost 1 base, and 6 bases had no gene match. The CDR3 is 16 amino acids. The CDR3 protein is CASSEGWDRGKYEQYF. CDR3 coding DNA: TGTGCCAGCAGTGAAGGCTGGGACAGGGGGAAATACGAGCAGTACTTC.

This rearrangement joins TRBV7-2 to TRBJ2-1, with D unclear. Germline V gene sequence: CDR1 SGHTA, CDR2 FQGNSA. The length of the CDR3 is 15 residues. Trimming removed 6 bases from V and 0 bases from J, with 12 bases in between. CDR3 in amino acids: CASSSGASSYNEQFF. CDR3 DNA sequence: TGTGCCAGCAGTTCCGGCGCGAGCTCCTACAATGAGCAGTTCTTC.

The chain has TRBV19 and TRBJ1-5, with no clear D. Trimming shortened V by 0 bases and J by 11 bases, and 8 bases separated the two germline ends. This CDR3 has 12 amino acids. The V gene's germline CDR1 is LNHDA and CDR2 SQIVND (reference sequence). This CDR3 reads CASSIETTSQHF. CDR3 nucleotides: TGTGCCAGTAGTATAGAAACTACGTCCCAGCATTTT.

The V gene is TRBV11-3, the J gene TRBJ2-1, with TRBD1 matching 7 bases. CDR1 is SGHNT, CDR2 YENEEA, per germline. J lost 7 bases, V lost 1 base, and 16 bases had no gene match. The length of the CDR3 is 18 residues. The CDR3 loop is CASSLVPSDLDRVNEQFF. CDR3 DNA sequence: TGTGCCAGCAGCTTAGTTCCCTCCGATCTAGACAGGGTAAATGAGCAGTTCTTC. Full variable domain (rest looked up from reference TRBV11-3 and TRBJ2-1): EAGVVQSPRYKIIEKKQPVAFWCNPISGHNTLYWYLQNLGQGPELLIRYENEEAVDDSQLPKDRFSAERLKGVDSTLKIQPAELGDSAVYLCASSLVPSDLDRVNEQFFGPGTRLTVL.

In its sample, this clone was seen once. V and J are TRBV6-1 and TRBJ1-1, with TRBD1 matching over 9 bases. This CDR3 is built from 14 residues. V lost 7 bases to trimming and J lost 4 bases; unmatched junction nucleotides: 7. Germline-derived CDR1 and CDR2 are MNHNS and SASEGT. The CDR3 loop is CASKGQGSSTEAFF. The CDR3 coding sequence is TGTGCCAGCAAGGGACAGGGATCGAGCACTGAAGCTTTCTTT.

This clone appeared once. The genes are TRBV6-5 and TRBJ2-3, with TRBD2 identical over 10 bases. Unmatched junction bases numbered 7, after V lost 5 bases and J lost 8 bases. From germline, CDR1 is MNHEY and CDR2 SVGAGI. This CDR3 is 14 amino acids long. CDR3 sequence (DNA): TGTGCCAGCAGTCGGCTAGCGGGAGAGGTTACGCAGTATTTT. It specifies CASSRLAGEVTQYF.

CDR3 residues: CASSPGTTRQETQYF. In nucleotides, the CDR3 is TGCGCCAGCAGCCCCGGGACAACACGGCAAGAGACCCAGTACTTC. The chain uses TRBV5-1 and TRBJ2-5; D is perhaps TRBD1 (6 bases). Trimming shortened V by 4 bases and J by 2 bases, and 15 bases separated the two germline ends. CDR1 and CDR2 from the germline V gene are SGHRS and YFSETQ. CDR3 length: 15 amino acids.

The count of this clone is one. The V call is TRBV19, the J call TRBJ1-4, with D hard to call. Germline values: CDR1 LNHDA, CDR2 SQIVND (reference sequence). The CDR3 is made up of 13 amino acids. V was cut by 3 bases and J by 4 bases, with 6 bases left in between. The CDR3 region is CASSIQINEKLFF. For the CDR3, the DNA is TGTGCCAGTAGTATCCAGATTAATGAAAAACTGTTTTTT.

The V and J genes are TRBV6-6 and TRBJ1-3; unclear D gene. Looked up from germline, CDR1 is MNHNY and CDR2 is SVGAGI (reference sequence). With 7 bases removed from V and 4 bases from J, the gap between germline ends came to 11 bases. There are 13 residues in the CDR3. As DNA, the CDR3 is TGTGCCAGCACGGTAAACCAAGGAAACACCATATATTTT. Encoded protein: CASTVNQGNTIYF.

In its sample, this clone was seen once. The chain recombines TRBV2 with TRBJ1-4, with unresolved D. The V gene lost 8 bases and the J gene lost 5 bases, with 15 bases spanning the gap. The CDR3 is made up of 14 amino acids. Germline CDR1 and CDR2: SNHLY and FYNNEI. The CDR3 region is CASRTLGGNEKLFF. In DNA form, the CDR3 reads TGTGCCAGCCGGACCCTTGGAGGGAATGAAAAACTGTTTTTT.

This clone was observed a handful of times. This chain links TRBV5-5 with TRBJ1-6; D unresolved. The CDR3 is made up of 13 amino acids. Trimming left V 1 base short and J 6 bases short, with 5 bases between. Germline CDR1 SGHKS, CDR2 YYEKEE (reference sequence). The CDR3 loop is CASSLQSNSPLHF. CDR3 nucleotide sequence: TGTGCCAGCAGCTTGCAGTCTAATTCACCCCTCCACTTT.

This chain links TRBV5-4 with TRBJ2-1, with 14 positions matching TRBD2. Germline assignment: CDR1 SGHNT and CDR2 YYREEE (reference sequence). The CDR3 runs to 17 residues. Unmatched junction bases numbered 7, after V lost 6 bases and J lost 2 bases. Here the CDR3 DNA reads TGTGCCAGCATCCGGACTAGCGGGGGGACTACCTACAATGAGCAGTTCTTC. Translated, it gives CASIRTSGGTTYNEQFF. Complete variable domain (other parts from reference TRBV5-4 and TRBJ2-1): ETGVTQSPTHLIKTRGQQVTLRCSSQSGHNTVSWYQQALGQGPQFIFQYYREEENGRGNFPPRFSGLQFPNYSSELNVNALELDDSALYLCASIRTSGGTTYNEQFFGPGTRLTVL.

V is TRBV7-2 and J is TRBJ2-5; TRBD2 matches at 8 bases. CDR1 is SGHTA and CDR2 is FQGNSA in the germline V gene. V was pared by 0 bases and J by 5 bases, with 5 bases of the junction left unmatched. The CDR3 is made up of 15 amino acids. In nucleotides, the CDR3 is TGTGCCAGCAGCTTAGCCAGCGGGGGCTGGGAGACCCAGTACTTC. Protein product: CASSLASGGWETQYF. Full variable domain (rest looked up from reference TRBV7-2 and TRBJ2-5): GAGVSQSPSNKVTEKGKDVELRCDPISGHTALYWYRQSLGQGLEFLIYFQGNSAPDKSGLPSDRFSAERTGGSVSTLTIQRTQQEDSAVYLCASSLASGGWETQYFGPGTRLLVL.

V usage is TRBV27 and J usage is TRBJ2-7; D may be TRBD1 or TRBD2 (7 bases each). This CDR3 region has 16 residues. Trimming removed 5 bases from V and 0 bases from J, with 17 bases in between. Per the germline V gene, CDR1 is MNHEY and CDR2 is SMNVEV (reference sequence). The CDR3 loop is CASSNQTGRASYEQYF. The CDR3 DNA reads TGTGCCAGCAGTAACCAGACAGGGAGGGCCTCCTACGAGCAGTACTTC.